Each of the 9 T cell receptor beta chains below was sequenced from the same sample in a study of T cells after yellow fever vaccination. Using its own MiXCR run on the 5' RACE reads, TCRdb lists one record per CDR3 protein. The table has about 300,000 distinct CDR3 sequences, 8.7% seen once. The material was CD4+ T cells sorted from PBMCs, obtained 5 days after the yellow fever booster vaccination. These receptors were taken from a man aged 18 to 35 who received the YFV17D yellow fever vaccine.

This clonotype came up a few times. The CDR3 protein is CASSLAATGDTEAFF. The CDR3 region has the DNA TGTGCCAGCAGCTTAGCGGCGACAGGGGACACTGAAGCTTTCTTT. The chain carries TRBV7-9 and TRBJ1-1; 8 bases are shared with TRBD1. The CDR3 spans 15 residues. CDR1 and CDR2 from the germline V gene are SEHNR and FQNEAQ (reference sequence). V gave up 0 bases and J gave up 3 bases; unmatched junction bases: 3.

This rearrangement joins TRBV10-2 to TRBJ1-5; TRBD1 is a possible D gene (6 bases). The germline V gene has CDR1 WSHSY and CDR2 SAAADI. This CDR3 contains 13 residues. Trimming shortened V by 3 bases and J by 7 bases, and 10 bases separated the two germline ends. The CDR3 sequence: CASSEQGLQPQHF. In nucleotides, the CDR3 is TGCGCCAGCAGTGAACAGGGTTTGCAGCCCCAGCATTTT.

This clonotype has more than one count but fewer than ten. The chain has TRBV7-9 and TRBJ1-1; D gene uncertain. The ends were cut back, 3 bases at V and 0 bases at J, with 8 bases in the middle. The CDR3 covers 14 residues. The germline gives CDR1 SEHNR, CDR2 FQNEAQ (reference sequence). As DNA, the CDR3 is TGTGCCAGCAGCTTGAAGAAGTTGAACACTGAAGCTTTCTTT. It translates to CASSLKKLNTEAFF.

The chain recombines TRBV6-5 with TRBJ2-4; TRBD1 might be the D (6 bases). Germline V gene data show CDR1 as MNHEY and CDR2 as SVGAGI. V dropped 1 base and J dropped 2 bases, with 18 bases sitting between them. This CDR3 contains 18 residues. In nucleotides, the CDR3 is TGTGCCAGCAGTTACTTGGACAGTCCCTATGGAACCAAAAACATTCAGTACTTC. It codes for CASSYLDSPYGTKNIQYF.

J is TRBJ2-3 and V is TRBV5-1; 10 bases fit TRBD2. The V gene end was trimmed by 2 bases and the J gene end by 3 bases; junction bases not matched to a gene: 12. There are 18 residues in the CDR3. Germline CDR1 SGHRS, CDR2 YFSETQ. DNA for the CDR3: TGCGCCAGCAGCTTAGGATTCGGAGCGGGGGGGCCAACAGATACGCAGTATTTT. Its protein product is CASSLGFGAGGPTDTQYF.

J is TRBJ2-3 and V is TRBV9; 8 nucleotides agree with TRBD2. The germline CDR1 and CDR2 sequences are SGDLS and YYNGEE. This CDR3 has 16 residues. The trim removed 4 bases at V and 3 bases at J, leaving 10 bases unmatched. This chain's CDR3 is CASSSVRGAYTDTQYF. Written as DNA, the CDR3 is TGTGCCAGCAGCTCCGTGCGGGGGGCATATACAGATACGCAGTATTTT.

This clonotype was detected only a few times. The chain joins TRBV4-2 to TRBJ1-2, with 11 bases matching TRBD1. CDR3 length: 15 residues. Germline CDR1 is LGHNA and CDR2 is YNFKEQ. V shed 1 base, J shed 8 bases, and the junction held 6 bases outside the gene matches. CDR3 in amino acids: CASSQGYGTGGGYTF. The CDR3 region has the DNA TGTGCCAGCAGCCAAGGATACGGGACAGGGGGAGGCTACACCTTC.

This clonotype was seen a handful of times. This chain connects TRBV5-4 to TRBJ2-2; 7 bases are a match to TRBD2. Germline V gene sequence: CDR1 SGHNT, CDR2 YYREEE (reference sequence). The CDR3 is 17 amino acids. J was trimmed by 1 base and V by 4 bases; bases with no gene match: 10. CDR3 protein: CASSRRGGAENTGELFF. CDR3 coding DNA: TGTGCCAGCAGCCGCCGGGGAGGGGCGGAGAACACCGGGGAGCTGTTTTTT. The full variable domain, in which reference TRBV5-4 and TRBJ2-2 provide the parts outside the CDR3, is ETGVTQSPTHLIKTRGQQVTLRCSSQSGHNTVSWYQQALGQGPQFIFQYYREEENGRGNFPPRFSGLQFPNYSSELNVNALELDDSALYLCASSRRGGAENTGELFFGEGSRLTVL.

This clonotype was found a few times. The CDR3 DNA sequence: TGCGCCAGCAGCTTGCAGGGGCCAGAGGGAAAACTGTTTTTT. Its protein is CASSLQGPEGKLFF. The rearrangement joins TRBV5-1 to TRBJ1-4; D may be TRBD1 (6 bases). Germline V lookup: CDR1 SGHRS, CDR2 YFSETQ. This CDR3 spans 14 amino acids. The V end lost 1 base, the J end lost 10 bases, and 14 bases lay between the germline ends. Complete variable domain (other parts from reference TRBV5-1 and TRBJ1-4): KAGVTQTPRYLIKTRGQQVTLSCSPISGHRSVSWYQQTPGQGLQFLFEYFSETQRNKGNFPGRFSGRQFSNSRSEMNVSTLELGDSALYLCASSLQGPEGKLFFGSGTQLSVL.